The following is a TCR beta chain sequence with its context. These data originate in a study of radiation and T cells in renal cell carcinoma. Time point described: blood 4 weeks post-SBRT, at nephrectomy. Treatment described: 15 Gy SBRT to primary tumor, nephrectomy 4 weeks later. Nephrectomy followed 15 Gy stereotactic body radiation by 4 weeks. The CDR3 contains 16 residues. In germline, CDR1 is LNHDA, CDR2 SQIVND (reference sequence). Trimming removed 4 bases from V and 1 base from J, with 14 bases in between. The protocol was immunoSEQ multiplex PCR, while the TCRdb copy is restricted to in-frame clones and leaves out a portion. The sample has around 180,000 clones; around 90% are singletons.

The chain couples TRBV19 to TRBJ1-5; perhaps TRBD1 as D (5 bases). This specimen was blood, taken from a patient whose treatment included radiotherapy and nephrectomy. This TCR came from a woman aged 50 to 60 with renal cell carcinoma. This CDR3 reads CASSRGEKGSNQPQHF. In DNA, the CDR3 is TGTGCCAGTAGTAGGGGGGAAAAAGGAAGCAATCAGCCCCAGCATTTT. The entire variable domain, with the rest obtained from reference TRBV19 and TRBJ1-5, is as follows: DGGITQSPKYLFRKEGQNVTLSCEQNLNHDAMYWYRQDPGQGLRLIYYSQIVNDFQKGDIAEGYSVSREKKESFPLTVTSAQKNPTAFYLCASSRGEKGSNQPQHFGDGTRLSIL.